Presented here are 23 T cell receptor beta chains from one specimen sequenced in a study of cytomegalovirus exposure and HLA in healthy donors (dated by TCRdb to the late 2010s). Library preparation employed the immunoSEQ multiplex PCR assay. A mixture of 60 forward primers for TCR Vbeta segments and 13 reverse primers for TCR Jbeta segments was used in the multiplex PCR. The immuneACCESS repertoire file appears here via TCRdb, limited to in-frame rearrangements. These files lack a portion of the clones; in checked studies, under half of the deficit traces to unresolved V genes, and the cause of the others is not known. The sample contains roughly 79,000 clones, around four fifths of them found a single time. The biggest ten clones account for approximately 6% of the sample. The sample consisted of PBMCs. Receptor source: a woman between 45 and 65 years old in good health and CMV-seropositive.

Notes on this clone: Other DNA sequences in this sample translate to the same CDR3. V and J are TRBV29-1 and TRBJ2-5; the D gene is possibly TRBD1 (6 bases). Looked up from germline, CDR1 is SQVTM and CDR2 is ANQGSEA. V lost 7 bases and J 5 bases, leaving 14 bases between the germline ends. The CDR3 consists of 12 residues. Here the CDR3 DNA reads TGCAGCGCTACAGGGAATGGGGAGACCCAGTACTTC. The encoded protein is CSATGNGETQYF.

The chain uses TRBV27 and TRBJ1-1, with 9 bases that match TRBD1. Germline V lookup: CDR1 MNHEY, CDR2 SMNVEV (reference sequence). The CDR3 extends over 13 amino acids. The junction had 3 bases not matched to a gene; V was cut back by 7 bases and J by 3 bases. The CDR3 sequence: CASIRTGDTEAFF. CDR3 coding DNA: TGTGCCAGCATACGGACAGGGGACACTGAAGCTTTCTTT.

This clone was seen a few times. V gene TRBV29-1 combines with J gene TRBJ2-7; 8 positions match TRBD2. J lost 0 bases, V lost 6 bases, and 7 bases had no gene match. Germline CDR1 is SQVTM and CDR2 is ANQGSEA. The CDR3 totals 14 residues. The CDR3 here is CSVRTSRYSYEQYF. As DNA, the CDR3 is TGCAGCGTCAGGACTAGCAGATACTCCTACGAGCAGTACTTC.

Concerning this clone itself: One end of the junction varies from germline; a read error may be responsible. The chain recombines TRBV7-8 with TRBJ2-3; 8 bases align to TRBD1. This CDR3 region has 13 residues. In germline, CDR1 is SGHVS, CDR2 FQNEAQ. This CDR3 reads CASSVADRGPQYF. CDR3 DNA: TGTGCCAGCAGCGTAGCCGACAGGGGACCGCAGTATTTT.

This chain links TRBV11-2 with TRBJ2-1; 11 positions match TRBD2. Germline lookup yields CDR1 SGHAT and CDR2 FQNNGV. V was pared by 5 bases and J by 5 bases, with 8 bases of the junction left unmatched. The CDR3 covers 16 residues. The CDR3 spells CASSPISGRAHNEQFF. The CDR3 DNA is TGTGCCAGCAGCCCGATTAGCGGGAGGGCCCACAATGAGCAGTTCTTC.

The V and J genes are TRBV19 and TRBJ2-2, with 11 bases fitting TRBD1. The CDR3 totals 15 residues. V gave up 7 bases and J gave up 5 bases; unmatched junction bases: 6. Germline CDR1 LNHDA, CDR2 SQIVND (reference sequence). This CDR3 reads CASIHGTGGTGELFF. CDR3 DNA sequence: TGTGCCAGTATCCACGGGACAGGGGGGACCGGGGAGCTGTTTTTT.

In the case of this clone: Other DNA sequences from this sample encode an identical CDR3 as well. This chain uses TRBV18 with TRBJ2-1, with 10 bases matching TRBD2. This CDR3 is built from 14 residues. Per the germline V gene, CDR1 is KGHSH and CDR2 is LQKENI. The V segment lost 3 bases and the J segment 5 bases; nucleotides outside the gene matches: 1. The CDR3 DNA reads TGTGCCAGCTCACCTCTAGCGGGAGACAATGAGCAGTTCTTC. This sequence encodes CASSPLAGDNEQFF.

The chain is built from TRBV4-1 and TRBJ2-7, with D maybe TRBD1 (6 bases). Germline-derived CDR1 and CDR2 are MGHRA and YSYEKL. Trimming removed 0 bases from V and 3 bases from J, with 21 bases in between. The CDR3 runs to 18 residues. The CDR3 spells CASSQDPARQVLGYEQYF. CDR3 in DNA: TGCGCCAGCAGCCAAGATCCCGCCAGACAGGTCCTGGGCTACGAGCAGTACTTC.

The rearrangement links TRBV13 to TRBJ2-7, with 11 bases that match TRBD2. With 5 bases clipped from V and 3 bases from J, the junction kept 9 bases outside the gene matches. Germline CDR1 and CDR2: PRHDT and FYEKMQ (reference sequence). The CDR3 spans 16 residues. Here the CDR3 reads CASSQMTSGNVYEQYF. The CDR3 DNA follows: TGTGCCAGCAGCCAAATGACTAGCGGGAACGTCTACGAGCAGTACTTC. Variable domain in full (rest from reference TRBV13 and TRBJ2-7): AAGVIQSPRHLIKEKRETATLKCYPIPRHDTVYWYQQGPGQDPQFLISFYEKMQSDKGSIPDRFSAQQFSDYHSELNMSSLELGDSALYFCASSQMTSGNVYEQYFGPGTRLTVT.

The gene calls are TRBV6-5 and TRBJ2-5, with D perhaps TRBD1 (6 bases). TRBJ2-7 matches the DNA end more closely, so the J call is doubtful. The CDR3 runs to 15 residues. Germline V CDR1 and CDR2: MNHEY, SVGAGI. The CDR3 is CASSYSVQGRYEQYF. In DNA form, the CDR3 reads TGTGCCAGCAGTTACTCGGTACAGGGTCGCTACGAGCAGTACTTC.

CDR3 bases: TGTGCCAGCAGTCCCAGACTAGCGAAAAACACCGGGGAGCTGTTTTTT. Amino acids: CASSPRLAKNTGELFF. This chain connects TRBV27 to TRBJ2-2, with 8 positions matching TRBD2. CDR1 and CDR2 from the germline V gene are MNHEY and SMNVEV (reference sequence). The CDR3 runs to 16 residues. The ends lost 5 bases at V and 2 bases at J; junction bases unmatched: 7.

The chain carries TRBV28 and TRBJ1-2; maybe TRBD1 (6 bases). The V end lost 5 bases, the J end lost 3 bases, and 16 bases lay between the germline ends. Germline V gene sequence: CDR1 MDHEN, CDR2 SYDVKM. The CDR3 runs 15 residues. CDR3 in DNA: TGTGCCAGCAGTCACCTTTCAGGGGTTTACTATGGCTACACCTTC. This encodes CASSHLSGVYYGYTF.

The chain carries TRBV28 and TRBJ1-5; TRBD1 matches at 7 bases. The CDR3 totals 14 residues. J gave up 6 bases and V 6 bases, and 8 bases lay outside the gene matches. Per germline, CDR1 MDHEN and CDR2 SYDVKM. The CDR3 here is CASRATGRSQPQHF. CDR3 DNA: TGTGCCAGCAGGGCGACAGGGAGAAGTCAGCCCCAGCATTTT.

The chain uses TRBV27 and TRBJ1-1; D is unresolved. The germline V gene has CDR1 MNHEY and CDR2 SMNVEV (reference sequence). CDR3 length: 14 amino acids. The V end lost 8 bases, the J end lost 4 bases, and 17 bases lay between the germline ends. The CDR3 here is CASRGLHKGTEAFF. CDR3 coding DNA: TGTGCCAGCCGAGGACTTCACAAAGGCACTGAAGCTTTCTTT.

This clone was observed once. This rearrangement joins TRBV9 to TRBJ2-3; 7 positions match TRBD1. The germline CDR1 and CDR2 sequences are SGDLS and YYNGEE. The junction had 10 bases not matched to a gene; V was cut back by 4 bases and J by 2 bases. This CDR3 is built from 16 residues. CDR3 coding DNA: TGTGCCAGCAGCCCCCAGCCACAGGGGATCACAGATACGCAGTATTTT. Amino acids: CASSPQPQGITDTQYF.

The chain combines TRBV7-6 with TRBJ1-2, with TRBD1 matching over 9 bases. The J segment lost 4 bases and the V segment lost 4 bases, leaving 4 bases of the junction unmatched. CDR3 size: 14 residues. Germline CDR1 reads SGHVS; CDR2 reads FNYEAQ. CDR3 nucleotide sequence: TGTGCCAGCAGCTCGGGGACAGGGCCCTATGGCTACACCTTC. As protein: CASSSGTGPYGYTF.

V gene TRBV19 combines with J gene TRBJ2-2; D may be TRBD1 (7 bases). Germline CDR1 and CDR2: LNHDA and SQIVND (reference sequence). The length of the CDR3 is 14 residues. Trimming left V 7 bases short and J 5 bases short, with 14 bases between. The DNA of the CDR3 is TGTGCCAGTACCCCGCCAGGGGGGACCGGGGAGCTGTTTTTT. Its protein product is CASTPPGGTGELFF.

CDR3 loop: CSVRQGANEAFF. CDR3 DNA: TGCAGCGTGAGGCAGGGGGCCAATGAAGCTTTCTTT. This chain links TRBV29-1 with TRBJ1-1; 8 positions agree with TRBD1. Trimming took 6 bases from V and 7 from J; bases not matched to a gene: 7. Looked up from germline, CDR1 is SQVTM and CDR2 is ANQGSEA. CDR3 length equals 12 residues.

V usage is TRBV6-5 and J usage is TRBJ2-2; D ambiguous. Per germline, CDR1 MNHEY and CDR2 SVGAGI. The CDR3 consists of 12 residues. Trimming removed 6 bases at V and 2 bases at J, with 4 bases between. As DNA, the CDR3 is TGTGCCAGCAGCAGAAACACCGGGGAGCTGTTTTTT. Translated: CASSRNTGELFF.

Comment on this clone: Other DNA sequences of this sample code for an identical CDR3. This rearrangement joins TRBV6-1 to TRBJ2-1, with a tentative D call TRBD1 (6 bases). This CDR3 is built from 15 residues. Germline-derived CDR1 and CDR2 are MNHNS and SASEGT. Between the trimmed V and J ends, which lost 6 bases and 0 bases, there was a span of 12 bases. For the CDR3, the DNA is TGTGCCAGCAGCGAGGACAGCAACTCCTACAATGAGCAGTTCTTC. It is translated as CASSEDSNSYNEQFF.

The rearrangement uses TRBV6-5 and TRBJ1-5, with 8 bases identical to TRBD1. The CDR3 extends over 13 amino acids. J lost 15 bases, V lost 3 bases, and 10 bases had no gene match. Germline V gene sequence: CDR1 MNHEY, CDR2 SVGAGI. The CDR3 is CASSYADRVRWHF. The CDR3 DNA is TGTGCCAGCAGTTATGCGGACAGGGTACGTTGGCATTTT.

As concerns this clone: Other DNA sequences from this sample encode an identical CDR3 as well. The chain employs TRBV6-5 and TRBJ1-1, with D perhaps matching TRBD1 (5 bases). The V and J ends lost 6 bases and 1 base respectively, with 9 bases between them. This CDR3 contains 13 residues. Germline CDR1 MNHEY, CDR2 SVGAGI. CDR3 DNA: TGTGCCAGCAGCCTGGGGGGGAACACTGAAGCTTTCTTT. Its translation: CASSLGGNTEAFF.

This clone has a single count. The chain combines TRBV10-3 with TRBJ1-3; possible D gene TRBD1, 5 bases. The CDR3 is 16 residues long. Per the germline V gene, CDR1 is ENHRY and CDR2 is SYGVKD. Trimming pared 5 bases from V and 0 bases from J, leaving 14 bases between. The CDR3 is CAISKEPGGSGNTIYF. CDR3 DNA: TGTGCCATCAGTAAAGAACCGGGGGGCTCTGGAAACACCATATATTTT.